A selection of T cell receptor beta chains follows, all from one sample in a study of early T cells in non-severe SARS-CoV-2 infection. In TCRdb, the 5' RACE reads were re-called with MiXCR into one record per CDR3 protein. The sample lists 60,000 to 90,000 distinct CDR3 sequences, approximately 16% occurring once. The material sequenced was whole blood. Receptors originate from an adult who was a healthcare worker with PCR-confirmed SARS-CoV-2 infection or an uninfected control (not recorded which). Both conserved end residues are part of each CDR3.

j_call v_call cdr3_aa
TRBJ1-2 TRBV5-1 CASSLAGGGNYGYTF
TRBJ2-1 TRBV7-7 CASSPPGPSPAQFF
TRBJ1-1 TRBV27 CASSLSRALGGAFF
TRBJ2-7 TRBV12-3/TRBV12-4 CASSTTSGFSYEQYF
TRBJ2-5 TRBV25-1 CASSEFGGPTETQYF
TRBJ1-3 TRBV7-2 CASSLGQGGNTIYF
TRBJ2-5 TRBV11-3 CASSLESQETQYF
TRBJ2-2 TRBV7-9 CASSLSPTGELFF
TRBJ2-3 TRBV11-2 CASSLAPPGQVATDTQYF
TRBJ2-7 TRBV19 CASKGRREGRDEQYF
TRBJ1-1 TRBV6-5 CASSSTRRGTEAFF
TRBJ1-6 TRBV7-9 CASSLSGTGVRSPLHF
TRBJ1-1 TRBV5-1 CASSRLGQGSTEAFF
TRBJ2-3 TRBV7-6 CASSLMGVGTTDTQYF
TRBJ2-7 TRBV9 CASSVSSPVNYEQYF
TRBJ1-1 TRBV24-1 CATSDARVGTEAFF
TRBJ2-1 TRBV30 CAWMQDNEQFF
TRBJ2-3 TRBV29-1 CSVERLTDTQYF
TRBJ1-1 TRBV6-5 CASRDTGGAGTEAFF
TRBJ2-7 TRBV2 CASSLGPGGAYEQYF
TRBJ2-6 TRBV5-1 CASNLLWGTGTGANVLTF
TRBJ2-7 TRBV6-5 CASSYGTGHRSYEQYF
TRBJ1-1 TRBV10-3 CAVRTVNTEAFF
TRBJ1-2 TRBV7-8 CASSLEIGGGYGYTF
TRBJ2-2 TRBV3-1 CASSPGLASGGHTGELLF
TRBJ2-5 TRBV6-6 CASSYPLTQETQYF
TRBJ1-2 TRBV14 CASSLGQDRDYGYTF
TRBJ1-2 TRBV30 CAWTQDRANYGYTF
TRBJ2-1 TRBV9 CASSVRAENNEQFF
TRBJ2-3 TRBV10-1 CASSESRADTQYF
TRBJ2-1 TRBV27 CASSPNSFPTYNEQFF
TRBJ2-7 TRBV7-8 CASSQGTSGTYEQYF
TRBJ1-5 TRBV18 CASSRVGGSRQPQHF
TRBJ2-5 TRBV29-1 CSVGEQETQYF
TRBJ2-2 TRBV11-3 CASSPGLYTGELFF
TRBJ2-1 TRBV19 CASSIVTSGQEQFF
TRBJ1-1 TRBV2 CASSGGGGVGTEAFF
TRBJ2-5 TRBV24-1 CATSAGDGGEETQYF
TRBJ1-5 TRBV20-1 CSASGTANNQPQHF
TRBJ2-1 TRBV6-2/TRBV6-3 CASARLAGDEQFF